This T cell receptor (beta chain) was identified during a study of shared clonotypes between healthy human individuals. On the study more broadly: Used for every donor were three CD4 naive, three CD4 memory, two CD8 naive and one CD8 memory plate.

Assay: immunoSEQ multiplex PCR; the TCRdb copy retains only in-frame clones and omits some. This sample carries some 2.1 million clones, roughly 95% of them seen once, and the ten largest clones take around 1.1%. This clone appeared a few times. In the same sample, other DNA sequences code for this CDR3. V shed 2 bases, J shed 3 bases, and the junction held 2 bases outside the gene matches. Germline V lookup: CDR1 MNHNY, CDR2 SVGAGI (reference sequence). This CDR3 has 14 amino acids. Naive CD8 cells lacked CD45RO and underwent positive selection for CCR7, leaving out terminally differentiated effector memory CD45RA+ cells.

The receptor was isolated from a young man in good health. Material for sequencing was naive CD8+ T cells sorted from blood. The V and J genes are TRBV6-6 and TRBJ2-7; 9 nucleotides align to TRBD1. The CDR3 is CASSYGGQGYEQYF. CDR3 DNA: TGTGCCAGCAGTTACGGGGGACAGGGCTACGAGCAGTACTTC.